The 15 T cell receptor beta chains reported below all come from one sample, sequenced in a study of blood T cells in healthy people across ages. Together with a sample-barcoded 5' primer, a J-beta primer mix was included in a second PCR lasting about 7 to 12 cycles. Each CDR3 protein is one row after TCRdb ran MiXCR on the 5' RACE reads. The sample holds over a million distinct CDR3 sequences, less than 25% seen once. The same specimen was also included in a second study, on T cells of mothers and their children.

Material: blood. These receptors all come from a girl aged 2-15 years in good health.

This rearrangement joins TRBV10-3 to TRBJ2-5, with D perhaps matching TRBD2 (6 bases). The CDR3 loop spans 13 amino acids. Per the germline V gene, CDR1 is ENHRY and CDR2 is SYGVKD. V was trimmed by 4 bases and J by 3 bases, leaving 9 bases between them. CDR3 amino acids: CAISARLEETQYF. The CDR3 DNA follows: TGTGCCATCAGTGCCCGACTAGAAGAGACCCAGTACTTC.

The chain has TRBV7-2 and TRBJ1-3; D gene unclear. Per germline, CDR1 SGHTA and CDR2 FQGNSA. V shed 5 bases and J shed 2 bases, with 19 bases lying between them. The CDR3 is 17 residues long. Written as DNA, the CDR3 is TGTGCCAGCAGCCCCTTGTCACTCGGTATCGCTGGAAACACCATATATTTT. Amino acid sequence: CASSPLSLGIAGNTIYF. Filled out from reference TRBV7-2 and TRBJ1-3, the complete variable domain reads GAGVSQSPSNKVTEKGKDVELRCDPISGHTALYWYRQSLGQGLEFLIYFQGNSAPDKSGLPSDRFSAERTGGSVSTLTIQRTQQEDSAVYLCASSPLSLGIAGNTIYFGEGSWLTVV.

The chain carries TRBV12-3 or TRBV12-4 and TRBJ2-1; D gene uncertain. Trimming removed 3 bases from V and 6 bases from J, with 6 bases in between. The CDR3 covers 12 residues. CDR3 nucleotide sequence: TGTGCCAGCAGTTTTAAACCCAATGAGCAGTTCTTC. As protein: CASSFKPNEQFF.

This clonotype has at least ten counts. The junction differs from germline at one of its ends, possibly a read error. The chain couples TRBV5-1 to TRBJ2-2, with D hard to call. Germline CDR1 is SGHRS and CDR2 is YFSETQ. This CDR3 has 13 residues. In DNA form, the CDR3 reads TGTGCCAGCAGCTTAGTGTCGACCGGGGAGCTGTTTTTT. It translates to CASSLVSTGELFF.

The V call is TRBV9, the J call TRBJ1-2, with unresolved D. CDR3 length: 11 amino acids. Germline loops: CDR1 SGDLS, CDR2 YYNGEE. V dropped 4 bases and J dropped 8 bases, with 9 bases sitting between them. The CDR3 DNA reads TGTGCCAGCAGCTGGGCTAGCGGCTACACCTTC. It yields the protein CASSWASGYTF.

This clonotype was seen only once. This rearrangement joins TRBV19 to TRBJ2-5; D remains unclear. TRBJ2-1 explains the end of the DNA better; the J call may be wrong. CDR1 is LNHDA and CDR2 is SQIVND in the germline V gene (reference sequence). The CDR3 has 14 amino acids. The CDR3 spells CASSIVNVIDEQFF. DNA of the CDR3: TGTGCCAGTAGTATAGTCAACGTTATCGATGAGCAGTTCTTC.

V gene TRBV20-1 combines with J gene TRBJ2-1; tentative D call: TRBD2 (5 bases). The DNA end is more similar to TRBJ2-7, so the J call may be wrong. This CDR3 region has 12 residues. Per germline, CDR1 DFQATT and CDR2 SNEGSKA (reference sequence). The DNA for the CDR3 is TGCAGTGCTAGAGGGCCAGACGGGAAGCAGTACTTC. Translating it yields CSARGPDGKQYF.

This clonotype came up a few times. The chain is built from TRBV6-2 or TRBV6-3 and TRBJ2-3; D might be TRBD2 (6 bases). The germline V gene has CDR1 MNHEY and CDR2 SVGEGT. The CDR3 consists of 16 residues. The germline V and J ends were trimmed by 3 bases and 5 bases, with 18 bases remaining between them. This CDR3 reads CASSYTSGWGGDTQYF. In DNA form, the CDR3 reads TGTGCCAGCAGTTATACCAGCGGGTGGGGCGGAGATACGCAGTATTTT.

The chain is built from TRBV10-3 and TRBJ2-1, with TRBD2 matching over 10 bases. Germline assignment: CDR1 ENHRY and CDR2 SYGVKD. This CDR3 region has 16 residues. V was clipped by 0 bases and J by 10 bases; unmatched bases: 9. CDR3 nucleotide sequence: TGTGCCATCAGTGAGTCGACTCCCCTAGCGGGAGTAGAGCAGTTCTTC. It yields the protein CAISESTPLAGVEQFF.

This clonotype came up a few times. A junction end diverges from the germline sequence, so it may reflect a read error. V gene TRBV6-2 or TRBV6-3 combines with J gene TRBJ2-7, with D maybe TRBD2 (6 bases). There are 15 residues in the CDR3. CDR1 and CDR2 (germline): MNHEY, SVGEGT. CDR3 sequence: CASSYSTRDLYEQCF. The CDR3 nucleotides read TGTGCCAGCAGTTACTCGACGCGGGATCTATACGAGCAGTGCTTC.

The rearrangement uses TRBV7-9 and TRBJ1-1, with a tentative D call TRBD1 (5 bases). Germline V gene lookup returns CDR1 SEHNR and CDR2 FQNEAQ (reference sequence). There are 19 residues in the CDR3. V lost 3 bases to trimming and J lost 0 bases, with 23 bases between them. The CDR3 DNA sequence: TGTGCCAGCAGCTTGTCCAAGAGGGGACTCCTCCTTATGAACACTGAAGCTTTCTTT. Protein sequence: CASSLSKRGLLLMNTEAFF.

V is TRBV7-9 and J is TRBJ2-3; D unresolved. The CDR3 runs to 12 residues. V lost 2 bases and J 8 bases, leaving 8 bases between the germline ends. Germline V gene sequence: CDR1 SEHNR, CDR2 FQNEAQ (reference sequence). This chain's CDR3 is CASSLFDGTQYF. The CDR3 DNA reads TGTGCCAGCAGCTTATTTGACGGTACGCAGTATTTT.

The chain recombines TRBV20-1 with TRBJ1-1; D is unresolved. This CDR3 has 12 amino acids. CDR1 and CDR2 (germline): DFQATT, SNEGSKA (reference sequence). V lost 0 bases and J lost 11, with 13 bases in between. The CDR3 DNA is TGCAGTGCTAGAGATGGGTTCATGGATGCTTTCTTT. This encodes CSARDGFMDAFF.

In this sample, this clonotype turned up a few times. The V call is TRBV7-8, the J call TRBJ2-1, with 7 bases fitting TRBD2. V trimming: 2 bases; J trimming: 1 base; junction bases outside the gene matches: 2. This CDR3 has 15 amino acids. Looked up from germline, CDR1 is SGHVS and CDR2 is FQNEAQ. Here the CDR3 reads CASSLQRGSYNEQFF. The DNA for the CDR3 is TGTGCCAGCAGCTTACAGCGGGGTTCCTACAATGAGCAGTTCTTC.

The chain couples TRBV7-9 to TRBJ2-5; 8 positions match TRBD2. The DNA end is a closer match to TRBJ2-7, so the J assignment may be wrong. Per germline, CDR1 SEHNR and CDR2 FQNEAQ (reference sequence). This CDR3 has 15 residues. The CDR3 here is CASSFNLAGHYEQYF. CDR3 bases: TGTGCCAGCAGCTTTAATCTAGCGGGCCACTACGAGCAGTACTTC.